Each of the 14 T cell receptor beta chains below was sequenced from the same sample in a study of shared clonotypes between healthy human individuals. Repertoires were generated with immunoSEQ multiplex PCR, while TCRdb's copy carries only in-frame clones and drops some. The table shows hundreds of thousands of clones, with around three quarters occurring only once. Material: PBMCs. These receptors were collected from a woman aged 40 to 49 in good health. Some clones in this sample may be carry-over from other donors' samples.

To note about this clone: A far larger clone differs by one base, so this is likely a read error. J is TRBJ2-5 and V is TRBV29-1; maybe TRBD2 (5 bases). Germline loops: CDR1 SQVTM, CDR2 ANQGSEA. The CDR3 extends over 17 amino acids. CDR3 sequence reads: CSAEDRSRVNFQETQYF. In DNA form, the CDR3 reads TGCAGCGCTGAAGATCGCTCGCGGGTGAATTTCCAAGAGACCCAGTACTTC.

The V gene is TRBV5-1, the J gene TRBJ2-3; 10 bases are shared with TRBD1. The germline V gene encodes CDR1 SGHRS and CDR2 YFSETQ. The J segment lost 4 bases and the V segment lost 0 bases, leaving 5 bases of the junction unmatched. This CDR3 has 16 amino acids. CDR3 region: CASSLAGQGVADTQYF. In DNA form, the CDR3 reads TGCGCCAGCAGCTTGGCTGGACAGGGGGTCGCAGATACGCAGTATTTT.

This sequence joins TRBV5-1 and TRBJ2-3; TRBD2 matches at 8 bases. Germline-derived CDR1 and CDR2 are SGHRS and YFSETQ. The V and J ends lost 8 bases and 0 bases, in that order; junction bases with no gene match: 5. The CDR3 has 14 amino acids. For the CDR3, the DNA is TGCGCCAGTGCGGGAGGTTCTAGCACAGATACGCAGTATTTT. Its protein product is CASAGGSSTDTQYF. Full variable domain (rest looked up from reference TRBV5-1 and TRBJ2-3): KAGVTQTPRYLIKTRGQQVTLSCSPISGHRSVSWYQQTPGQGLQFLFEYFSETQRNKGNFPGRFSGRQFSNSRSEMNVSTLELGDSALYLCASAGGSSTDTQYFGPGTRLTVL.

This chain connects TRBV9 to TRBJ1-1; D unclear. The germline V and J ends were trimmed by 7 bases and 5 bases, with 12 bases remaining between them. The CDR3 covers 12 residues. Germline V gives CDR1 SGDLS, CDR2 YYNGEE. The CDR3 DNA reads as TGTGCCAGCCGCGGGCGCGGGACTGAAGCTTTCTTT. Amino acids: CASRGRGTEAFF.

This clone was detected once. This is likely an artifact of a read error, given a far larger clone one base away. This rearrangement joins TRBV30 to TRBJ2-5; TRBD1 is a possible D gene (5 bases). Per the germline V gene, CDR1 is GTSNPN and CDR2 is SVGIG (reference sequence). This CDR3 is 14 amino acids long. The V end lost 3 bases, the J end lost 2 bases, and 13 bases lay between the germline ends. CDR3 sequence: CAWSRQIRQETQYF. DNA of the CDR3: TGTGCCTGGAGCCGACAGATTCGACAAGAGACCCAGTACTTC. Full variable domain (missing parts from reference TRBV30 and TRBJ2-5): SQTIHQWPATLVQPVGSPLSLECTVEGTSNPNLYWYRQAAGRGLQLLFYSVGIGQISSEVPQNLSASRPQDRQFILSSKKLLLSDSGFYLCAWSRQIRQETQYFGPGTRLLVL.

This sequence joins TRBV5-1 and TRBJ2-5; TRBD2 agrees at 8 bases. CDR1 and CDR2 (germline): SGHRS, YFSETQ. V gave up 4 bases and J gave up 4 bases; unmatched junction bases: 9. The CDR3 loop spans 15 amino acids. CDR3 region: CASSLFGAGGETQYF. CDR3 coding DNA: TGCGCCAGCAGCCTGTTCGGCGCGGGAGGAGAGACCCAGTACTTC. The entire variable domain, with the rest obtained from reference TRBV5-1 and TRBJ2-5, is as follows: KAGVTQTPRYLIKTRGQQVTLSCSPISGHRSVSWYQQTPGQGLQFLFEYFSETQRNKGNFPGRFSGRQFSNSRSEMNVSTLELGDSALYLCASSLFGAGGETQYFGPGTRLLVL.

V and J are TRBV5-6 and TRBJ2-2; D might be TRBD1 (5 bases). This CDR3 has 17 residues. The germline V and J ends were trimmed by 2 bases and 0 bases, with 14 bases remaining between them. CDR1 and CDR2 from the germline V gene are SGHDT and YYEEEE. CDR3 sequence (DNA): TGTGCCAGCAGCTTTTCCTGGGGCCCGGCGAACACCGGGGAGCTGTTTTTT. This codes for CASSFSWGPANTGELFF. The full variable domain, completed using reference TRBV5-6 and TRBJ2-2, is DAGVTQSPTHLIKTRGQQVTLRCSPKSGHDTVSWYQQALGQGPQFIFQYYEEEERQRGNFPDRFSGHQFPNYSSELNVNALLLGDSALYLCASSFSWGPANTGELFFGEGSRLTVL.

The chain recombines TRBV18 with TRBJ2-5; D is perhaps TRBD1 (6 bases). This CDR3 comprises 15 residues. The germline V and J ends were trimmed by 2 bases and 5 bases, with 15 bases remaining between them. Germline-derived CDR1 and CDR2 are KGHSH and LQKENI. Here the CDR3 DNA reads TGTGCCAGCTCACCAAGGACAGCGTCGGGGGAGACCCAGTACTTC. Residues: CASSPRTASGETQYF. Variable domain in full (rest from reference TRBV18 and TRBJ2-5): NAGVMQNPRHLVRRRGQEARLRCSPMKGHSHVYWYRQLPEEGLKFMVYLQKENIIDESGMPKERFSAEFPKEGPSILRIQQVVRGDSAAYFCASSPRTASGETQYFGPGTRLLVL.

This clone was detected only a few times. The rearrangement uses TRBV2 and TRBJ1-5, with D unresolved. There are 13 residues in the CDR3. V was cut by 8 bases and J by 3 bases, with 11 bases left in between. Germline lookup yields CDR1 SNHLY and CDR2 FYNNEI. CDR3 DNA: TGTGCCAGCCGAGACATGGTCAATCAGCCCCAGCATTTT. Translating gives CASRDMVNQPQHF.

The V call is TRBV7-9, the J call TRBJ1-1, with D possibly being TRBD1 (5 bases). Germline V gene data show CDR1 as SEHNR and CDR2 as FQNEAQ (reference sequence). V gave up 4 bases and J gave up 5 bases, with 11 bases separating them. This CDR3 spans 13 amino acids. The chain's CDR3 is CASSSFGGTEAFF. The CDR3 nucleotides are TGTGCCAGCAGCTCTTTTGGGGGGACTGAAGCTTTCTTT.

This clone has only one observation. The chain links TRBV6-6 to TRBJ1-2; D is perhaps TRBD1 (5 bases). The CDR3 is 16 residues long. Germline lookup yields CDR1 MNHNY and CDR2 SVGAGI (reference sequence). Trimming shortened V by 0 bases and J by 2 bases, and 13 bases separated the two germline ends. CDR3 coding DNA: TGTGCCAGCAGTTACTCGCAGGGTTTTCGAAACTATGGCTACACCTTC. Its translation is CASSYSQGFRNYGYTF.

The table lists this clone with a count of one. The gene calls are TRBV5-1 and TRBJ1-2; no reliable D call. V was shortened by 1 base and J by 7 bases, with 20 bases between the two germline ends. CDR3 length: 16 amino acids. Germline V gives CDR1 SGHRS, CDR2 YFSETQ. This CDR3 reads CASSLNLAGSYGGYTF. The DNA for the CDR3 is TGCGCCAGCAGCTTGAATTTAGCCGGGTCCTATGGTGGCTACACCTTC.

This chain joins TRBV5-4 and TRBJ1-1; D unclear. V was shortened by 1 base and J by 4 bases, with 20 bases between the two germline ends. The CDR3 is made up of 17 amino acids. Germline-derived CDR1 and CDR2 are SGHNT and YYREEE (reference sequence). The CDR3 nucleotides are TGTGCCAGCAGCTTGCCGTCGTACTCGGGGTCTGTCACTGAAGCTTTCTTT. Its translation: CASSLPSYSGSVTEAFF.

In this sample, this clone turned up a few times. This chain joins TRBV25-1 and TRBJ2-7; D is uncertain. V gave up 2 bases and J gave up 3 bases, with 11 bases separating them. Germline values: CDR1 MGHDK, CDR2 SYGVNS. The CDR3 covers 14 residues. Here the CDR3 reads CASSEGWGIYEQYF. Here the CDR3 DNA reads TGTGCCAGCAGTGAAGGCTGGGGAATCTACGAGCAGTACTTC.